These 11 T cell receptor beta chains were all obtained from the same sample, sequenced in a study of control samples from healthy donors and cancer patients. The method was immunoSEQ multiplex PCR; TCRdb's version includes in-frame clones alone and lacks a portion of them. The sample yields about 120,000 clones, 92% seen once. The sequenced material came from blood. These receptors originate from a woman between 50 and 59 years old in good health.

The chain uses TRBV24-1 and TRBJ2-3; D gene uncertain. V gave up 3 bases and J gave up 0 bases, with 9 bases separating them. CDR1 and CDR2 (germline): KGHDR, SFDVKD. The CDR3 is 15 amino acids. The CDR3 is CATSDPGTSTDTQYF. The CDR3 DNA sequence: TGTGCCACCAGTGATCCAGGTACTAGCACAGATACGCAGTATTTT.

This chain joins TRBV30 and TRBJ1-6, with TRBD1 matching 9 bases. Trimming cost V 0 bases and J 8 bases; bases outside gene matches: 8. The CDR3 is 16 residues long. Germline V gene lookup returns CDR1 GTSNPN and CDR2 SVGIG (reference sequence). CDR3 nucleotides: TGTGCCTGGAGTGTAAACAGGGGACAGGGTCATTCACCCCTCCACTTT. The encoded protein is CAWSVNRGQGHSPLHF. The full variable domain, with the rest looked up from reference TRBV30 and TRBJ1-6, is SQTIHQWPATLVQPVGSPLSLECTVEGTSNPNLYWYRQAAGRGLQLLFYSVGIGQISSEVPQNLSASRPQDRQFILSSKKLLLSDSGFYLCAWSVNRGQGHSPLHFGNGTRLTVT.

This rearrangement joins TRBV6-5 to TRBJ1-6; D gene unclear. There are 14 residues in the CDR3. CDR1 MNHEY and CDR2 SVGAGI come from the germline V gene. Trimming took 6 bases from V and 6 from J, leaving 12 bases between them. The CDR3 bases are TGTGCCAGCAGACCGGACGGATCTAATTCACCCCTCCACTTT. Residues: CASRPDGSNSPLHF.

The V call is TRBV19, the J call TRBJ1-1, with a possible D match to TRBD1 (5 bases). V shed 7 bases and J shed 1 base, with 13 bases lying between them. The germline CDR1 and CDR2 sequences are LNHDA and SQIVND (reference sequence). The CDR3 consists of 14 residues. This CDR3 reads CASTLWGGNTEAFF. The DNA for the CDR3 is TGTGCCAGTACCCTTTGGGGGGGGAACACTGAAGCTTTCTTT.

The chain employs TRBV7-9 and TRBJ1-2, with 9 bases aligning to TRBD1. Germline V gene data show CDR1 as SEHNR and CDR2 as FQNEAQ (reference sequence). The CDR3 has 13 amino acids. Trimming took 3 bases from V and 6 from J; bases not matched to a gene: 2. CDR3 residues: CASSFTGGDGYTF. For the CDR3, the DNA is TGTGCCAGCAGCTTTACAGGGGGCGATGGCTACACCTTC.

The rearrangement uses TRBV14 and TRBJ2-3; TRBD2 might be the D (7 bases). The length of the CDR3 is 18 residues. Trimming removed 0 bases from V and 1 base from J, with 17 bases in between. CDR1 SGHDN and CDR2 FVKESK come from the germline V gene. The CDR3 nucleotides read TGTGCCAGCAGCCAAGATTGGCGGTGGGGGGGCGGCACAGATACGCAGTATTTT. It is translated as CASSQDWRWGGGTDTQYF.

J is TRBJ1-1 and V is TRBV2, with D unresolved. The CDR3 length is 14 residues. CDR1 SNHLY and CDR2 FYNNEI come from the germline V gene. V was pared by 5 bases and J by 1 base, with 11 bases between. The CDR3 nucleotides are TGTGCCAGCAGTAAAGGACGGGCGAACACTGAAGCTTTCTTT. Residues: CASSKGRANTEAFF.

The chain joins TRBV28 to TRBJ1-3; no clear D gene. V lost 8 bases, J lost 2 bases, and 10 bases lay in between. CDR1 and CDR2 (germline): MDHEN, SYDVKM. The length of the CDR3 is 13 residues. Here the CDR3 DNA reads TGTGCCAGCTCCGGGTCTCCTGGAAACACCATATATTTT. This gives the protein CASSGSPGNTIYF. The full variable domain, in which reference TRBV28 and TRBJ1-3 provide the parts outside the CDR3, is DVKVTQSSRYLVKRTGEKVFLECVQDMDHENMFWYRQDPGLGLRLIYFSYDVKMKEKGDIPEGYSVSREKKERFSLILESASTNQTSMYLCASSGSPGNTIYFGEGSWLTVV.

The V gene is TRBV5-1, the J gene TRBJ1-4; TRBD1 matches at 7 bases. In germline, CDR1 is SGHRS, CDR2 YFSETQ. J gave up 8 bases and V 3 bases, and 4 bases lay outside the gene matches. The CDR3 is 13 residues long. Written as DNA, the CDR3 is TGCGCCAGCAGCTGGGGGGACAGAGAAAAACTGTTTTTT. Amino acid sequence: CASSWGDREKLFF.

The rearrangement joins TRBV5-1 to TRBJ2-1; 10 bases map to TRBD2. The CDR3 has 17 amino acids. CDR1 and CDR2 (germline): SGHRS, YFSETQ. J was trimmed by 5 bases and V by 1 base; bases with no gene match: 9. CDR3 sequence: CASSLPATSGSHNEQFF. The CDR3 DNA is TGCGCCAGCAGCTTGCCGGCGACTAGCGGGTCTCACAATGAGCAGTTCTTC. The full variable domain, its missing parts supplied by reference TRBV5-1 and TRBJ2-1, is KAGVTQTPRYLIKTRGQQVTLSCSPISGHRSVSWYQQTPGQGLQFLFEYFSETQRNKGNFPGRFSGRQFSNSRSEMNVSTLELGDSALYLCASSLPATSGSHNEQFFGPGTRLTVL.

V gene TRBV6-1 combines with J gene TRBJ2-5, with 12 positions matching TRBD2. CDR3 length: 16 residues. Losses at the gene ends were 4 bases for V and 5 bases for J; bases not matched to a gene: 8. Germline V gene lookup returns CDR1 MNHNS and CDR2 SASEGT. CDR3 coding DNA: TGTGCCAGCAGTGCCCCACTAGCGGGGGGAGGGGAGACCCAGTACTTC. Translation: CASSAPLAGGGETQYF.